The clone carrying this TCR beta chain has just one count. The antigen remains undetermined. This sample stems from a study of long-term antiretroviral therapy in people with HIV. Study results and limitations: The study found narrower CDR3 length ranges in HIV repertoires than in controls.

Version v3.0 of the immunoSEQ assay was performed at survey level. Clones were sequenced by immunoSEQ multiplex PCR, and TCRdb holds only the in-frame ones, with some missing. The sample carries about 21,000 clones, about 91% recorded once. In germline, CDR1 is LNHNV, CDR2 YYDKDF (reference sequence). This CDR3 spans 15 amino acids. J lost 4 bases, V lost 1 base, and 6 bases had no gene match. This TCR came from a man aged 18-30 years with HIV. The sequenced sample was unsorted PBMCs, obtained 2.1 years after starting antiretroviral therapy. The J gene is TRBJ1-2, the V gene TRBV15; 7 nucleotides agree with TRBD1. For the CDR3, the DNA is TGTGCCACCAGCAGAGGAGTGGACAGGAGCTATGGCTACACCTTC. Translation gives CATSRGVDRSYGYTF.